These 12 T cell receptor beta chains share one sample of origin, sequenced in a study of blood T cell repertoires in COVID-19. Using immunoSEQ multiplex PCR, the repertoire was profiled, and TCRdb retains in-frame clones only, with some absent. The table has about 98,000 clones, about 85% seen once; the top ten hold more than 4.5%. Material: peripheral blood. These receptors all come from a man between 70 and 80 years old with acute or convalescent COVID-19.

The chain joins TRBV4-1 to TRBJ2-5, with 10 positions matching TRBD2. The CDR3 length is 16 residues. Trimming took 1 base from V and 1 from J; bases not matched to a gene: 3. The germline gives CDR1 MGHRA, CDR2 YSYEKL. The CDR3 spells CASSQVRLAGQETQYF. The CDR3 DNA follows: TGCGCCAGCAGCCAAGTGCGACTAGCGGGCCAAGAGACCCAGTACTTC.

This clone has only a few counts. The chain combines TRBV7-8 with TRBJ1-1, with D possibly matching TRBD1 (5 bases). V shed 5 bases and J shed 0 bases, with 16 bases lying between them. This CDR3 is built from 16 residues. In germline, CDR1 is SGHVS, CDR2 FQNEAQ. For the CDR3, the DNA is TGTGCCAGCAGCCCAAGGGCAGGGAGGATGAACACTGAAGCTTTCTTT. This sequence encodes CASSPRAGRMNTEAFF.

The chain has TRBV5-1 and TRBJ1-1, with D perhaps matching TRBD1 (5 bases). Germline values: CDR1 SGHRS, CDR2 YFSETQ. This CDR3 comprises 15 residues. Trimming stripped 0 bases from V and 2 bases from J, with 11 bases between. The CDR3, as DNA: TGCGCCAGCAGCTTGGAGGTCCAGGGAAACACTGAAGCTTTCTTT. Translation: CASSLEVQGNTEAFF.

The chain uses TRBV7-9 and TRBJ2-7; D is undetermined. The CDR3 runs to 13 residues. Trimming removed 0 bases at V and 3 bases at J, with 6 bases between. The V gene's germline CDR1 is SEHNR and CDR2 FQNEAQ (reference sequence). The DNA for the CDR3 is TGTGCCAGCAGCTTAGCGTCCAGCTACGAGCAGTACTTC. It translates to CASSLASSYEQYF.

This chain joins TRBV2 and TRBJ2-7; no reliable D call. The germline V gene encodes CDR1 SNHLY and CDR2 FYNNEI. Trimming left V 7 bases short and J 1 base short, with 5 bases between. This CDR3 is built from 11 residues. The CDR3 loop is CASTESYEQYF. CDR3 nucleotides: TGTGCCAGCACAGAATCCTACGAGCAGTACTTC.

The CDR3 protein is CASSPGWGGNTEAFF. DNA for the CDR3: TGCGCCAGCAGCCCGGGGTGGGGGGGCAACACTGAAGCTTTCTTT. The chain couples TRBV4-1 to TRBJ1-1; weak D call: TRBD1 (6 bases). The V gene's germline CDR1 is MGHRA and CDR2 YSYEKL. CDR3 size: 15 residues. V shed 4 bases and J shed 2 bases, with 14 bases lying between them.

Here the CDR3 DNA reads TGTGCCAGCAGCTTAGGGGGGCCAGGCACCGGGGAGCTGTTTTTT. Encoded protein: CASSLGGPGTGELFF. The V call is TRBV7-8, the J call TRBJ2-2, with a possible D match to TRBD1 (6 bases). Trimming took 1 base from V and 4 from J, leaving 10 bases between them. Germline lookup yields CDR1 SGHVS and CDR2 FQNEAQ. The CDR3 contains 15 residues.

The chain combines TRBV27 with TRBJ1-1; D unclear. The V gene's germline CDR1 is MNHEY and CDR2 SMNVEV (reference sequence). Trimming took 3 bases from V and 6 from J, leaving 14 bases between them. The CDR3 sequence is 14 residues long. The CDR3 coding sequence is TGTGCCAGCAGTTTCGATCGAGGGAGGGCTGAAGCTTTCTTT. This translates into CASSFDRGRAEAFF.

As for this clone: Compared with germline, one end of the junction differs, possibly owing to a read error. The J gene is TRBJ2-5, the V gene TRBV5-1, with 9 bases identical to TRBD1. Germline V lookup: CDR1 SGHRS, CDR2 YFSETQ. This CDR3 region has 17 residues. The CDR3: CASTLGIGGQGQETQYF. DNA for the CDR3: TGCGCCAGCACCTTGGGGATTGGGGGACAGGGCCAGGAGACCCAGTACTTC. Full variable domain (remainder filled in from reference TRBV5-1 and TRBJ2-5): KAGVTQTPRYLIKTRGQQVTLSCSPISGHRSVSWYQQTPGQGLQFLFEYFSETQRNKGNFPGRFSGRQFSNSRSEMNVSTLELGDSALYLCASTLGIGGQGQETQYFGPGTRLLVL.

J is TRBJ2-7 and V is TRBV28; 8 positions match TRBD2. Germline V CDR1 and CDR2: MDHEN, SYDVKM. The ends lost 7 bases at V and 7 bases at J; junction bases unmatched: 15. The CDR3 covers 15 residues. Here the CDR3 DNA reads TGTGCCAGCACCCCCGGGGGGGCCGGTGACTGGGAGCAGTACTTC. It encodes CASTPGGAGDWEQYF.

V gene TRBV28 combines with J gene TRBJ2-7; TRBD2 might be the D (7 bases). Between the trimmed V and J ends, which lost 3 bases and 1 base, there was a span of 13 bases. Germline loops: CDR1 MDHEN, CDR2 SYDVKM. The CDR3 has 15 amino acids. DNA for the CDR3: TGTGCCAGCAGTTTGGGGGGGCCAACATCCTACGAGCAGTACGTC. Protein: CASSLGGPTSYEQYV.

The rearrangement uses TRBV29-1 and TRBJ2-7; D not resolved. CDR1 and CDR2 from the germline V gene are SQVTM and ANQGSEA. V was trimmed by 5 bases and J by 2 bases, leaving 10 bases between them. The CDR3 consists of 12 residues. This CDR3 is CSVSSTPYEQYF. For the CDR3, the DNA is TGCAGCGTTTCGTCTACGCCCTACGAGCAGTACTTC.